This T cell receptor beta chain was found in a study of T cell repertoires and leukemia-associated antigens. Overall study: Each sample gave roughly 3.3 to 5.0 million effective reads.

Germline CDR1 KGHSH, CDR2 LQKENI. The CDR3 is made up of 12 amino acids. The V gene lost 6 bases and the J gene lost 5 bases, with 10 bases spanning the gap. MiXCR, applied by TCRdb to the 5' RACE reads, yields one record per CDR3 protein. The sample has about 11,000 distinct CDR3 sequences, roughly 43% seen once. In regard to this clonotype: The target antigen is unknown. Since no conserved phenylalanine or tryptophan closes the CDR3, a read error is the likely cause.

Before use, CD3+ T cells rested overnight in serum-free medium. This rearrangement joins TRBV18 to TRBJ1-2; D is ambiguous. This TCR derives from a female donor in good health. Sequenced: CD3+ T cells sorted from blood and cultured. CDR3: CASSGGLYGYTL. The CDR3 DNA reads TGTGCCAGCTCCGGCGGACTGTATGGCTACACCCTC.